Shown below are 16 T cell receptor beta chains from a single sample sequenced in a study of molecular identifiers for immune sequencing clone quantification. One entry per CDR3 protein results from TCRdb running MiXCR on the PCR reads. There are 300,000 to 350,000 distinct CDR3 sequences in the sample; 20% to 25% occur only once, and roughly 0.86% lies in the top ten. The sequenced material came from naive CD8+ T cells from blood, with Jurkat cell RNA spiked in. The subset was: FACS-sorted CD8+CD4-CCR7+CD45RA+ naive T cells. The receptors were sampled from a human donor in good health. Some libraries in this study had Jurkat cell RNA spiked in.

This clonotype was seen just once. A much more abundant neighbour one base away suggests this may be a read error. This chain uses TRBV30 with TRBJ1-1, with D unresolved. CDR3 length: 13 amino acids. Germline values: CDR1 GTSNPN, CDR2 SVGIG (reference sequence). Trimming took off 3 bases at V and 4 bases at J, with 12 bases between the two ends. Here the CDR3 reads CAWRAELSTEAFF. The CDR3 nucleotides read TGTGCCTGGAGGGCTGAACTGAGCACTGAAGCTTTCTTT.

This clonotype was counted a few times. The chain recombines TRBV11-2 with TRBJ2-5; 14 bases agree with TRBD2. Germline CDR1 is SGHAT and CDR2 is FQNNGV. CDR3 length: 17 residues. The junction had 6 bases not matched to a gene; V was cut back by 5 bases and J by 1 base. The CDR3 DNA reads TGTGCCAGCAGCCATGGGACTAGCGGGGGCCCCCAAGAGACCCAGTACTTC. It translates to CASSHGTSGGPQETQYF.

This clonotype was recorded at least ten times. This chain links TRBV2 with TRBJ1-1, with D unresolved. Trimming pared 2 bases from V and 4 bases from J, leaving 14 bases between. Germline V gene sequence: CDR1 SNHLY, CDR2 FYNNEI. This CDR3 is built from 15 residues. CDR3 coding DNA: TGTGCCAGCAGTGAAAGTTGGAGGGCGGGCACTGAAGCTTTCTTT. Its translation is CASSESWRAGTEAFF.

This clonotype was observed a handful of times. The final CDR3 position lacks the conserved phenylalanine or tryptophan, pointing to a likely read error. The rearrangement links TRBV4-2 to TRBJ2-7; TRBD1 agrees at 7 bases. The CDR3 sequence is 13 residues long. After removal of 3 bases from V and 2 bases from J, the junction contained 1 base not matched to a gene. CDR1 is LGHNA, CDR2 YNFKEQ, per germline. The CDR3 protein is CASSHGQAYEQYL. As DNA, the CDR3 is TGTGCCAGCAGCCACGGACAGGCCTACGAGCAGTACCTC.

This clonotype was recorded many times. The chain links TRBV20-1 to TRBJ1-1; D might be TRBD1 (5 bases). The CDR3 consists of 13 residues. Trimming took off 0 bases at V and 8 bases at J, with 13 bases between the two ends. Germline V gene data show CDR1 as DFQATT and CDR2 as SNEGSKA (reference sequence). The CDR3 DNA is TGCAGTGCTAGAGATTATAGAGGGGCGGAAGCTTTCTTT. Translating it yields CSARDYRGAEAFF.

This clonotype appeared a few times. DNA for the CDR3: TGCGCCAGCAGCCAAGATGAAGACAGCCCGAACACTGAAGCTTTCTTT. It is translated as CASSQDEDSPNTEAFF. The gene calls are TRBV4-3 and TRBJ1-1; TRBD1 might be the D (5 bases). The V end was cut by 0 bases, the J end by 1 base, with 12 bases between. Germline assignment: CDR1 LGHNA and CDR2 YSLEER. The CDR3 runs to 16 residues.

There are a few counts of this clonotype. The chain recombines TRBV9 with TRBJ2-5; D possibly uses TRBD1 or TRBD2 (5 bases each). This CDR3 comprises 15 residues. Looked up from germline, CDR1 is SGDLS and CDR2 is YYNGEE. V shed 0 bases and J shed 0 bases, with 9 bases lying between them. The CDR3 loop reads CASSVEGDDQETQYF. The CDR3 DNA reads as TGTGCCAGCAGCGTAGAAGGGGACGACCAAGAGACCCAGTACTTC.

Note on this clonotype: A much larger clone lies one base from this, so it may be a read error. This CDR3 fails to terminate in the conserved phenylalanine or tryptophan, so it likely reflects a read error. The CDR3 DNA is TGTGCCAGCAGCTTAGCGGACAGGGGGTATGAGACCCAGTACATC. It specifies CASSLADRGYETQYI. This chain connects TRBV7-9 to TRBJ2-5, with 10 nucleotides matching TRBD1. Per germline, CDR1 SEHNR and CDR2 FQNEAQ (reference sequence). The V and J ends lost 0 bases and 5 bases, in that order; junction bases with no gene match: 3. This CDR3 is 15 amino acids long.

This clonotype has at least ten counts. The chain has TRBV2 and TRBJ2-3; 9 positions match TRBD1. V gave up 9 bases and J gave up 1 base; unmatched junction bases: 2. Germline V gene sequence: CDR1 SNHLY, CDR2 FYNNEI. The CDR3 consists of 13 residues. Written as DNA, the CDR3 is TGTGCCAGGAGGACAGGGGGCACAGATACGCAGTATTTT. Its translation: CARRTGGTDTQYF.

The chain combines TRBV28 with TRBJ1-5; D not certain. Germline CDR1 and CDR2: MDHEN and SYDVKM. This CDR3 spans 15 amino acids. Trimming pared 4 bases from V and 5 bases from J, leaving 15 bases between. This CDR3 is CASSYRFLGDQPQHF. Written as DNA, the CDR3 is TGTGCCAGCAGTTACCGTTTCCTAGGCGATCAGCCCCAGCATTTT.

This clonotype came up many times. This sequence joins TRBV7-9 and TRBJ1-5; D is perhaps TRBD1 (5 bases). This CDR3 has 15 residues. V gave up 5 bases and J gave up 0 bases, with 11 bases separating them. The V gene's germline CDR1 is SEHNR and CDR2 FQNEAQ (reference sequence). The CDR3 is CASSPMGGSNQPQHF. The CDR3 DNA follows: TGTGCCAGCAGCCCGATGGGGGGTAGCAATCAGCCCCAGCATTTT.

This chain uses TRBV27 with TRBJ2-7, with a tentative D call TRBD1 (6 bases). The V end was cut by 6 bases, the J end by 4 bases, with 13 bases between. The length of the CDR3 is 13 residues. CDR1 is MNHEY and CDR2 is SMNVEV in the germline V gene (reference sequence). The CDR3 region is CASSFSQGYEQYF. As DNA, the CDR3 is TGTGCCAGCAGCTTTTCCCAGGGGTACGAGCAGTACTTC.

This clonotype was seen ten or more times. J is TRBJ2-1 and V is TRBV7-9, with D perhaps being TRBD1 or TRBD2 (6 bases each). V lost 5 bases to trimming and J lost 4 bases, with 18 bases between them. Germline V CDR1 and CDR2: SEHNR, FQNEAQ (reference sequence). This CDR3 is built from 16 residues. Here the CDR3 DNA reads TGTGCCAGCAGCAAACCGGGGGCCAGCGGATACAATGAGCAGTTCTTC. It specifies CASSKPGASGYNEQFF.

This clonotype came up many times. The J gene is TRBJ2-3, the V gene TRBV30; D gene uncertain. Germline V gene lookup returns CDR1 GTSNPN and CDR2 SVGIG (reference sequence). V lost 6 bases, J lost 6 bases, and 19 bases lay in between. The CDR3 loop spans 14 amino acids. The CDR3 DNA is TGTGCCTGCGACGACGCGGAAGTCAGTGATACGCAGTATTTT. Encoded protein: CACDDAEVSDTQYF.

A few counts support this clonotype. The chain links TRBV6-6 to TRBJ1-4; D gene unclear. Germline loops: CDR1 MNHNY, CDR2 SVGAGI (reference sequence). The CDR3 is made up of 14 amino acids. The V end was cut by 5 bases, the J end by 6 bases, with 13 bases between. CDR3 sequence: CASSTGVADEKLFF. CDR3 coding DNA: TGTGCCAGCAGTACCGGGGTGGCCGATGAAAAACTGTTTTTT.

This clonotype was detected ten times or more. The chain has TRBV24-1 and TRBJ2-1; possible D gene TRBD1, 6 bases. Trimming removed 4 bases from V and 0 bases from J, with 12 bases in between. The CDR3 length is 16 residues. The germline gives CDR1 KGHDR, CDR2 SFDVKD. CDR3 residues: CATSEYGQNSYNEQFF. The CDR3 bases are TGTGCCACCAGTGAATACGGACAGAACTCCTACAATGAGCAGTTCTTC.